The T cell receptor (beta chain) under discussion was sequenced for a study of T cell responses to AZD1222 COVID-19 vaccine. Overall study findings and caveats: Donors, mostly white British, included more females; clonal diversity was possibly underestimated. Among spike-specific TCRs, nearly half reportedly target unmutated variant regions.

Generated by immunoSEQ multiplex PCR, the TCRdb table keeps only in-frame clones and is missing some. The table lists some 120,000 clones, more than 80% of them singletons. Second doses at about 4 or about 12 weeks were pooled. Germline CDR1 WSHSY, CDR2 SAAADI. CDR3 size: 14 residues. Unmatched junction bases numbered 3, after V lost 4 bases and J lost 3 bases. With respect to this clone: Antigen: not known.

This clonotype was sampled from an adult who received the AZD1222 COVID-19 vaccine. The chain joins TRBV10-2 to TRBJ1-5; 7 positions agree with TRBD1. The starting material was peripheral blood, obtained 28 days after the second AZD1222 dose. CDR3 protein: CASSGQGYNQPQHF. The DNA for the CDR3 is TGCGCCAGCAGTGGACAGGGCTACAATCAGCCCCAGCATTTT.